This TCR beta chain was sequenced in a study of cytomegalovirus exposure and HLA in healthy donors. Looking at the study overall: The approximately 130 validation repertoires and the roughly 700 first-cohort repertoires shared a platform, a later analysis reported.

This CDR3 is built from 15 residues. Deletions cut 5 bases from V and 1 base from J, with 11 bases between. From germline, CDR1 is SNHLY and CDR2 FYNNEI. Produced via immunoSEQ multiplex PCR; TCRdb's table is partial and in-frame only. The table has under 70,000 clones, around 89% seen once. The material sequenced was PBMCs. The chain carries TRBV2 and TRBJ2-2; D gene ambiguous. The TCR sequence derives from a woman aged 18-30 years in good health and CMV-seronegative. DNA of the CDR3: TGTGCCAGCAGTTTGCGGCGGAAGAACACCGGGGAGCTGTTTTTT. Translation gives CASSLRRKNTGELFF.